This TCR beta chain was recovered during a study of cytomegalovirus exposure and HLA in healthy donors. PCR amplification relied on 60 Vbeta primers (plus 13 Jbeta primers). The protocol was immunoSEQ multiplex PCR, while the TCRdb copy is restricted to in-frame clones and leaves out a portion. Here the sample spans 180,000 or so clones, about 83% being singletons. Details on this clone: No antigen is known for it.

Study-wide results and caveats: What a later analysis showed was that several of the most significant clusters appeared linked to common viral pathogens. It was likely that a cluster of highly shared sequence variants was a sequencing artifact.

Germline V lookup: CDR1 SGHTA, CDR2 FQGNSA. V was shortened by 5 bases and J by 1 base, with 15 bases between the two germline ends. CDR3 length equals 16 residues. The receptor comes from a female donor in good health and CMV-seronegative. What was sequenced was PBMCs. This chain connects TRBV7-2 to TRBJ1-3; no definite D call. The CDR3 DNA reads TGTGCCAGCAGCCAAAGACACGCAGTGTCTGGAAACACCATATATTTT. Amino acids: CASSQRHAVSGNTIYF.